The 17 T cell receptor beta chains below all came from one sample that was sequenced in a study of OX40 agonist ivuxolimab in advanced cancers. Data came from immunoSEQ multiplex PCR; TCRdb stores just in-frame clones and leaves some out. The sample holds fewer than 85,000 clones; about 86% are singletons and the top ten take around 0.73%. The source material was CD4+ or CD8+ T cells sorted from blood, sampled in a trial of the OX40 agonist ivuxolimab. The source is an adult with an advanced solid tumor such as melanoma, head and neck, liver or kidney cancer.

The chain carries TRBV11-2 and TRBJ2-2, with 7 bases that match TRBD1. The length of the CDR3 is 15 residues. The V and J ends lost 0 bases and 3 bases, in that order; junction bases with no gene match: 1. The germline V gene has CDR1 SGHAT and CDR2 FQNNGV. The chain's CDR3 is CASSLDGTDTGELFF. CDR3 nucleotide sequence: TGTGCCAGCAGCTTAGACGGGACAGACACCGGGGAGCTGTTTTTT.

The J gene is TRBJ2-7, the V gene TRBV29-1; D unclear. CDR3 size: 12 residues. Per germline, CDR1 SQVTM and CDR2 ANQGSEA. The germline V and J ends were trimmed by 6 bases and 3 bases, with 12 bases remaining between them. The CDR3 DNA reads TGCAGCGTCATAACAGCTTTCTACGAGCAGTACTTC. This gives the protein CSVITAFYEQYF.

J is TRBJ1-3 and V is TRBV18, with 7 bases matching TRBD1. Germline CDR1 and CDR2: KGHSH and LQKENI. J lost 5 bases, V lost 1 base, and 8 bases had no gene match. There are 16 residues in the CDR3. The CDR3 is CASSPREQGLRNTIYF. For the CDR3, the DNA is TGTGCCAGCTCACCACGGGAACAGGGGCTCCGAAACACCATATATTTT.

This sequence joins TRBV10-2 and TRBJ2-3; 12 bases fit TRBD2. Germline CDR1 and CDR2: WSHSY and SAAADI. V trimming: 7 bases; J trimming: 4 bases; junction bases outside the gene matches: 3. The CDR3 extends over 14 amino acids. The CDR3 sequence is CASILAGGADTQYF. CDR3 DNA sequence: TGCGCCAGCATTCTAGCGGGAGGGGCAGATACGCAGTATTTT.

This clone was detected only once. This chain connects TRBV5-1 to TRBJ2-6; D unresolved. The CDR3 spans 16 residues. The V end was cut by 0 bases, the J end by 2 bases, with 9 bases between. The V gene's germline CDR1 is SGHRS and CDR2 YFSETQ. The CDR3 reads CASSLGGTPGANVLTF. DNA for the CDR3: TGCGCCAGCAGCTTGGGGGGAACCCCTGGGGCCAACGTCCTGACTTTC. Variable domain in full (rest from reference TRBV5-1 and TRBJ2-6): KAGVTQTPRYLIKTRGQQVTLSCSPISGHRSVSWYQQTPGQGLQFLFEYFSETQRNKGNFPGRFSGRQFSNSRSEMNVSTLELGDSALYLCASSLGGTPGANVLTFGAGSRLTVL.

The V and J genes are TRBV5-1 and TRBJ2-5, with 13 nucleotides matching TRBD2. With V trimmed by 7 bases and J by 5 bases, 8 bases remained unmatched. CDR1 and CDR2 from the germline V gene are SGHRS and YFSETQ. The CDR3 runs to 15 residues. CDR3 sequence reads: CASGLAGAGGETQYF. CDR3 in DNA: TGCGCCAGCGGACTAGCGGGGGCTGGGGGTGAGACCCAGTACTTC.

The CDR3 nucleotides are TGTGCCACCAGCAGAGGGTCGGCTAGCGGGGGGCAGGAGACCCAGTACTTC. Protein product: CATSRGSASGGQETQYF. The chain has TRBV15 and TRBJ2-5; 11 bases line up with TRBD2. This CDR3 contains 17 residues. In germline, CDR1 is LNHNV, CDR2 YYDKDF (reference sequence). V was pared by 1 base and J by 5 bases, with 9 bases of the junction left unmatched. Full variable domain (remainder filled in from reference TRBV15 and TRBJ2-5): DAMVIQNPRYQVTQFGKPVTLSCSQTLNHNVMYWYQQKSSQAPKLLFHYYDKDFNNEADTPDNFQSRRPNTSFCFLDIRSPGLGDTAMYLCATSRGSASGGQETQYFGPGTRLLVL.

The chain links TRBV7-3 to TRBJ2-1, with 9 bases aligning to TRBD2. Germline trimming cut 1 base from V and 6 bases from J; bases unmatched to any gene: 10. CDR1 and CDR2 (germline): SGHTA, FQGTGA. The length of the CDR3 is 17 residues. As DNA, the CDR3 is TGTGCCAGCAGCTTAAATTCTAGGCGGGGGGGCCCCAATGAGCAGTTCTTC. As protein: CASSLNSRRGGPNEQFF. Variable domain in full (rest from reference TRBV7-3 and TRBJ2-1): GAGVSQTPSNKVTEKGKYVELRCDPISGHTALYWYRQSLGQGPEFLIYFQGTGAADDSGLPNDRFFAVRPEGSVSTLKIQRTERGDSAVYLCASSLNSRRGGPNEQFFGPGTRLTVL.

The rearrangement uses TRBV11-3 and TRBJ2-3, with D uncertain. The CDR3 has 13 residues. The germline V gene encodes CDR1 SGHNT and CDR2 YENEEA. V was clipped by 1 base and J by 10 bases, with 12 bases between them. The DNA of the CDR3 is TGTGCCAGCAGCTTAGTTCCAGGCACTGCGCAGTATTTT. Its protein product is CASSLVPGTAQYF.

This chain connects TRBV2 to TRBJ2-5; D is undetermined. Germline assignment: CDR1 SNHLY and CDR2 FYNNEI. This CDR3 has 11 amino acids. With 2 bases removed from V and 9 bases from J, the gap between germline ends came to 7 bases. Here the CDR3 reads CASSETGPQYF. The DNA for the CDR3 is TGTGCCAGCAGTGAAACCGGACCCCAGTACTTC.

DNA of the CDR3: TGTGCCAGCAGCTTAACGACAGTGCCCTCCTACGAGCAGTACTTC. Translating gives CASSLTTVPSYEQYF. The chain uses TRBV7-2 and TRBJ2-7, with D maybe TRBD1 (5 bases). V was cut by 2 bases and J by 0 bases, with 11 bases left in between. This CDR3 has 15 amino acids. In germline, CDR1 is SGHTA, CDR2 FQGNSA.

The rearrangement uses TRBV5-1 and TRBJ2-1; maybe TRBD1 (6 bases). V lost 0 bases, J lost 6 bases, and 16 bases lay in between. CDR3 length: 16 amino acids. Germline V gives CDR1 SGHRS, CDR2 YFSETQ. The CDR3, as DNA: TGCGCCAGCAGCTTGGCCGTAACAGGGTCACTCAATGAGCAGTTCTTC. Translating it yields CASSLAVTGSLNEQFF.

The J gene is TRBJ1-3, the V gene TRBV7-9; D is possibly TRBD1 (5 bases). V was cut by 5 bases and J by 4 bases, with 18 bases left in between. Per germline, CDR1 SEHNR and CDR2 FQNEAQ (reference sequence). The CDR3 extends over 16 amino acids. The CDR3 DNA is TGTGCCAGCAGCCCAGGGACTGCCCAGGTGGGAAACACCATATATTTT. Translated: CASSPGTAQVGNTIYF.

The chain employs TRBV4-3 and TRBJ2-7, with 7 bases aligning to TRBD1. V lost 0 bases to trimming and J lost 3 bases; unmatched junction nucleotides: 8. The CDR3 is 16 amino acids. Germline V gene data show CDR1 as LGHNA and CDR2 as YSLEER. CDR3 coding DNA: TGCGCCAGCAGCCAAGATTACAGGGGTATGGACTACGAGCAGTACTTC. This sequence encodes CASSQDYRGMDYEQYF.

DNA for the CDR3: TGTGCCAGCTCGCCTGGGGTTGCGGGTTACAATGAGCAGTTCTTC. Its protein product is CASSPGVAGYNEQFF. This chain joins TRBV18 and TRBJ2-1; a weak D match, TRBD2 (5 bases). V was cut by 6 bases and J by 4 bases, with 16 bases left in between. The CDR3 loop spans 15 amino acids. The V gene's germline CDR1 is KGHSH and CDR2 LQKENI.

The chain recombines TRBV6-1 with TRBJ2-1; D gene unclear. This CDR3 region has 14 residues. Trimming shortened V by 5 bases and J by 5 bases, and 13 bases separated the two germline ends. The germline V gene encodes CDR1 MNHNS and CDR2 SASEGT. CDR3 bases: TGTGCCAGCAGTTGGGCTTTGTTGAACAATGAGCAGTTCTTC. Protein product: CASSWALLNNEQFF.

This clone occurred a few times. CDR3: CASRLRQLPQETQYF. The CDR3, as DNA: TGTGCCAGTCGCTTAAGACAGCTGCCACAAGAGACCCAGTACTTC. This chain connects TRBV6-5 to TRBJ2-5; D may be TRBD1 (5 bases). The germline V and J ends were trimmed by 9 bases and 2 bases, with 19 bases remaining between them. This CDR3 has 15 residues. Germline CDR1 and CDR2: MNHEY and SVGAGI.